Listed below are T cell receptor beta chains from one sample, sequenced in a study of cytomegalovirus exposure and HLA in healthy donors. Repertoires were generated with immunoSEQ multiplex PCR, while TCRdb's copy carries only in-frame clones and drops some. The top ten clones hold more than 3.5% of a sample with some 180,000 clones, more than 60% of them seen once. The material sequenced was PBMCs. The receptors stem from a woman aged 55-69 years in good health and CMV-seropositive. The CDR3 runs from the conserved cysteine through the conserved F or W. D genes are given only for firm matches. The size entry is marked missing in some rows and otherwise reads once, few, many or a size class.

V: TRBV5-1
length: 13
D: NA
size: few
J: TRBJ2-5
DNA: TGCGCCAGCAGCTGGGGGGACAGAGAGACCCAGTACTTC
CDR3: CASSWGDRETQYF

V: TRBV18
length: 17
D: TRBD1
size: NA
J: TRBJ2-1
DNA: TGTGCCAGCTCACCGCCACAGGGGTCAGTCTTTCACAATGAGCAGTTCTTC
CDR3: CASSPPQGSVFHNEQFF

V: TRBV4-3
length: 15
D: NA
size: NA
J: TRBJ1-5
DNA: TGCGCCAGCAGCCAAGAAGCGGCGGGGCCCCAGCCCCAGCATTTT
CDR3: CASSQEAAGPQPQHF

V: TRBV18
length: 16
D: TRBD2
size: NA
J: TRBJ2-2
DNA: TGTGCCGGCGGGCTAGCGGGGGTTTCGAACACCGGGGAGCTGTTTTTT
CDR3: CAGGLAGVSNTGELFF

V: TRBV2
length: 12
D: TRBD1
size: few
J: TRBJ1-2
DNA: TGTGCCAGCAGTGCTCGACAGGGGAGAGTCACCTTC
CDR3: CASSARQGRVTF

V: TRBV2
length: 18
D: TRBD2
size: NA
J: TRBJ2-7
DNA: TGTGCCAGCAGTGAAATGGGACTAGCGGGATTCGACTCCTACGAGCAGTACTTC
CDR3: CASSEMGLAGFDSYEQYF

V: TRBV5-6
length: 13
D: NA
size: NA
J: TRBJ1-4
DNA: TGTGCCAGCAGCTTGTGGACTGGTGAAAAACTGTTTTTT
CDR3: CASSLWTGEKLFF

V: TRBV4-1
length: 14
D: TRBD1
size: NA
J: TRBJ2-7
DNA: TGCGCCAGCAGCTGGGACAGGGGGCGATACGAGCAGTACTTC
CDR3: CASSWDRGRYEQYF

V: TRBV28
length: 14
D: NA
size: NA
J: TRBJ2-5
DNA: TGTGCCAGCAGTTTATCCCAGGGCCGAGAGACCCAGTACTTC
CDR3: CASSLSQGRETQYF

V: TRBV7-2
length: 16
D: TRBD2
size: few
J: TRBJ2-3
DNA: TGTGCCAGCAGCTGGACTAGCGGGGGGATATCAGATACGCAGTATTTT
CDR3: CASSWTSGGISDTQYF

V: TRBV19
length: 14
D: NA
size: NA
J: TRBJ2-2
DNA: TGTGCCAGTAGTATGATAGTCGGGACCGGGGAGCTGTTTTTT
CDR3: CASSMIVGTGELFF

V: TRBV6-5
length: 14
D: TRBD1
size: few
J: TRBJ1-1
DNA: TGTGCCAGCAGTTTGGGACAGGGCGGCACTGAAGCTTTCTTT
CDR3: CASSLGQGGTEAFF

V: TRBV28
length: 15
D: TRBD2
size: NA
J: TRBJ2-7
DNA: TGTGCCAGCAGTCCCGTACTAGCGGGAGGGGGGGAGCAGTACTTC
CDR3: CASSPVLAGGGEQYF

V: TRBV5-1
length: 14
D: NA
size: once
J: TRBJ1-1
DNA: TGCGCCAGCAGCTTGGGGGCAGACTACCCTGAAGCTTTCTTT
CDR3: CASSLGADYPEAFF

V: TRBV18
length: 14
D: NA
size: NA
J: TRBJ2-5
DNA: TGTGCCAGCTCACGATGGACAGCGCAAGAGACCCAGTACTTC
CDR3: CASSRWTAQETQYF

V: TRBV9
length: 15
D: NA
size: NA
J: TRBJ2-5
DNA: TGTGCCAGCAGCAACGCCGTGGGGGCCCAAGAGACCCAGTACTTC
CDR3: CASSNAVGAQETQYF

V: TRBV7-8
length: 16
D: NA
size: NA
J: TRBJ2-2
DNA: TGTGCCAGCAGTAGCGCCGCGGGCCTGTACACCGGGGAGCTGTTTTTT
CDR3: CASSSAAGLYTGELFF

V: TRBV4-3
length: 15
D: TRBD1
size: NA
J: TRBJ2-2
DNA: TGCGCCAGCAGCCAAACAGGGGCAGGCACCGGGGAGCTGTTTTTT
CDR3: CASSQTGAGTGELFF

V: TRBV6-5
length: 15
D: TRBD2
size: NA
J: TRBJ2-1
DNA: TGTGCCAGCAGTTACTCGACTAGCGGGTACAATGAGCAGTTCTTC
CDR3: CASSYSTSGYNEQFF

V: TRBV16
length: 17
D: TRBD1
size: NA
J: TRBJ2-1
DNA: TGTGCCAGCAGCCCAATCGGACAGGCGAGCTCCTACAATGAGCAGTTCTTC
CDR3: CASSPIGQASSYNEQFF

V: TRBV12-5
length: 15
D: NA
size: NA
J: TRBJ2-1
DNA: TGTGCTAGTGGTTTGGTACTCGGGAAGTACAATGAGCAGTTCTTC
CDR3: CASGLVLGKYNEQFF

V: TRBV30
length: 15
D: TRBD2
size: NA
J: TRBJ2-3
DNA: TGTGCCTGGAGTGAGGGGACTAGCGGCACAGATACGCAGTATTTT
CDR3: CAWSEGTSGTDTQYF

V: TRBV5-4
length: 15
D: NA
size: NA
J: TRBJ2-7
DNA: TGTGCCAGCAGCCCAGACAGTCCTAGGGGCTACGAGCAGTACTTC
CDR3: CASSPDSPRGYEQYF

V: TRBV28
length: 13
D: TRBD1
size: NA
J: TRBJ1-6
DNA: TGTGCCAGCAGTTCTCTTACAGGGGTCCCCCTCCACTTT
CDR3: CASSSLTGVPLHF

V: TRBV9
length: 15
D: TRBD1
size: NA
J: TRBJ2-7
DNA: TGTGCCAGCAGCGTATCCCCGGGACAGCCCTACGAGCAGTACTTC
CDR3: CASSVSPGQPYEQYF

V: TRBV28
length: 12
D: TRBD1
size: once
J: TRBJ1-2
DNA: TGTGCCAGCAGCCAGGGGGGCTATGGCTACACCTTC
CDR3: CASSQGGYGYTF

V: TRBV7-2
length: 15
D: NA
size: few
J: TRBJ2-2
DNA: TGTGCCAGCAGTTCCACTAGATCGAACACCGGGGAGCTGTTTTTT
CDR3: CASSSTRSNTGELFF

V: TRBV7-8
length: 17
D: TRBD2
size: few
J: TRBJ2-1
DNA: TGTGCCAGCAGCCAACCGGTACTAGCGGGAAAAGGCAATGAGCAGTTCTTC
CDR3: CASSQPVLAGKGNEQFF

V: TRBV13
length: 17
D: TRBD2
size: NA
J: TRBJ2-5
DNA: TGTGCCAGCAGCCCGGGACTAGCGGGGGGCCTCCAAGAGACCCAGTACTTC
CDR3: CASSPGLAGGLQETQYF

V: TRBV7-9
length: 15
D: TRBD2
size: NA
J: TRBJ2-1
DNA: TGTGCCAGCAGCCTCGGGACTAGGCCAGACAATGAGCAGTTCTTC
CDR3: CASSLGTRPDNEQFF

V: TRBV5-1
length: 15
D: NA
size: few
J: TRBJ2-2
DNA: TGCGCCAGCAGCACCCGGACAGCCAACACCGGGGAGCTGTTTTTT
CDR3: CASSTRTANTGELFF

V: TRBV18
length: 14
D: TRBD1
size: NA
J: TRBJ1-1
DNA: TGTGCCAGCTCACCAAGACAGGGGGCCACTGAAGCTTTCTTT
CDR3: CASSPRQGATEAFF

V: TRBV4-1
length: 15
D: NA
size: NA
J: TRBJ1-2
DNA: TGCGCCAGCAGCCAAGGGGGAGGGTTTAACTATGGCTACACCTTC
CDR3: CASSQGGGFNYGYTF

V: TRBV9
length: 15
D: TRBD1
size: NA
J: TRBJ2-1
DNA: TGTGCCAGCAGCTATCGGGACAGGGCGTCCGATGAGCAGTTCTTC
CDR3: CASSYRDRASDEQFF

V: TRBV29-1
length: 13
D: NA
size: few
J: TRBJ1-1
DNA: TGCAGCGCGTGGCCGGTGACAAAGGCTGAAGCTTTCTTT
CDR3: CSAWPVTKAEAFF

V: TRBV6-6
length: 14
D: TRBD1
size: NA
J: TRBJ2-7
DNA: TGTGCCAGCAGCCGCGGCCCAGGGGGCGACGAGCAGTACTTC
CDR3: CASSRGPGGDEQYF

V: TRBV7-2
length: 15
D: NA
size: NA
J: TRBJ1-4
DNA: TGTGCCAGCAGCTCACGCGGCCCAACTAATGAAAAACTGTTTTTT
CDR3: CASSSRGPTNEKLFF

V: TRBV5-1
length: 19
D: TRBD2
size: NA
J: TRBJ2-1
DNA: TGCGCCAGCAGCTTCCCGGGACAGGGACTAGCGGGAGTATACAATGAGCAGTTCTTC
CDR3: CASSFPGQGLAGVYNEQFF

V: TRBV30
length: 16
D: TRBD2
size: NA
J: TRBJ2-3
DNA: TGTGCCTGGAGTCCCCATCCCGGGACTAGAACAGATACGCAGTATTTT
CDR3: CAWSPHPGTRTDTQYF

V: TRBV29-1
length: 19
D: TRBD2
size: NA
J: TRBJ2-2
DNA: TGCAGCGTTGAGTGGTCGGGACTAGCGGGAGTGGCGAACACCGGGGAGCTGTTTTTT
CDR3: CSVEWSGLAGVANTGELFF

V: TRBV7-3
length: 19
D: NA
size: NA
J: TRBJ2-2
DNA: TGTGCCAGCAGCCCCATTATGGGGTCGGCCAGGGGACACACCGGGGAGCTGTTTTTT
CDR3: CASSPIMGSARGHTGELFF

V: TRBV5-6
length: 13
D: TRBD2
size: NA
J: TRBJ2-7
DNA: TGTGCCAGCAGCTTGGCCGGGACTAGTAGGCAGTACTTC
CDR3: CASSLAGTSRQYF

V: TRBV15
length: 14
D: NA
size: NA
J: TRBJ2-7
DNA: TGTGCCACCAGCAGCGCTAGGCTCGTGCCCGAGCAGTACTTC
CDR3: CATSSARLVPEQYF

V: TRBV18
length: 13
D: NA
size: NA
J: TRBJ1-5
DNA: TGTGCCAGCTCACCTCGGAGGGATCAGCCCCAGCATTTT
CDR3: CASSPRRDQPQHF